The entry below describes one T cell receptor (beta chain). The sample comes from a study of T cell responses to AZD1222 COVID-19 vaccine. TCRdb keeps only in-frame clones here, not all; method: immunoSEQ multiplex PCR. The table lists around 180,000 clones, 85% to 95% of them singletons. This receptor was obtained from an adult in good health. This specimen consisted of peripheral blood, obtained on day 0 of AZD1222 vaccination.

CDR3 in amino acids: CASSRRGLDTEAFF. CDR3 bases: TGTGCCAGCAGCCGCAGGGGGTTGGACACTGAAGCTTTCTTT. The chain couples TRBV7-6 to TRBJ1-1, with TRBD1 matching over 7 bases. This CDR3 comprises 14 residues. Germline CDR1 and CDR2: SGHVS and FNYEAQ. V was clipped by 5 bases and J by 3 bases; unmatched bases: 6.